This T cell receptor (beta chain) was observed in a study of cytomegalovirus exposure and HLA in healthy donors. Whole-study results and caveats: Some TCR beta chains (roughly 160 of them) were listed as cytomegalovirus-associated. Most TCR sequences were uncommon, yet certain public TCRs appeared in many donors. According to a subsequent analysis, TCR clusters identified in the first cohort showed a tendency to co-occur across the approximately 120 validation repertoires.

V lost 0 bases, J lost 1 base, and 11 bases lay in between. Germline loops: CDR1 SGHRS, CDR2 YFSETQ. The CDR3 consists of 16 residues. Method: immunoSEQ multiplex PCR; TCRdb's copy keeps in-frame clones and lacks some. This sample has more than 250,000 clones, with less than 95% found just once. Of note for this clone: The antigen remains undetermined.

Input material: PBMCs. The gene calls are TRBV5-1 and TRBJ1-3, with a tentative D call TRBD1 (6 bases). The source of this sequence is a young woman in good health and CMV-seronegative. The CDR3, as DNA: TGCGCCAGCAGCTTGGGTACAGGGCCGTCTGGAAACACCATATATTTT. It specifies CASSLGTGPSGNTIYF.